These T cell receptor beta chains were read from a single sample in a study of T cells after yellow fever vaccination. TCRdb ran MiXCR on the 5' RACE reads and lists one entry per CDR3 protein. In the table there are a few hundred thousand distinct CDR3 sequences, less than 20% of which are singletons. The sample in question was PBMCs, obtained 5 to 6 days after the first yellow fever vaccination. The receptors were sampled from a young man who received the YFV17D yellow fever vaccine. CDR3s include the opening cysteine and the closing phenylalanine or tryptophan. D genes are given only for firm matches. Only some rows state a clone size, as once, few, many or a class for expanded clones.

clone size	D gene	J gene	V gene	CDR3 DNA	CDR3 protein
NA	TRBD2	TRBJ2-5	TRBV12-3/TRBV12-4	TGTGCCAGCAGATCCCCGGGACTAGCTCAAGAGACCCAGTACTTC	CASRSPGLAQETQYF
many	TRBD1	TRBJ2-5	TRBV12-3/TRBV12-4	TGTGCCAGCAGTTTTAGGGGGCTGATTGAGACCCAGTACTTC	CASSFRGLIETQYF
NA	NA	TRBJ2-2	TRBV5-1	TGCGCCAGCAGCTTGGAACCGCCGGACGCGTTCGCCGGGGAGCTGTTTTTT	CASSLEPPDAFAGELFF
many	NA	TRBJ2-7	TRBV5-1	TGCGCCAGCAAGCGGGACACCATTACCTACGAGCAGTACTTC	CASKRDTITYEQYF
few	NA	TRBJ1-1	TRBV4-3	TGCGCCAGCAGCCAGGGTGGACGGCTCACTGAAGCTTTCTTT	CASSQGGRLTEAFF
NA	NA	TRBJ2-3	TRBV7-2	TGTGCCAGCAGCTTAGTCCGTTTGACAGCAGATACGCAGTATTTT	CASSLVRLTADTQYF
few	TRBD1	TRBJ1-4	TRBV7-9	TGTGCCAGCAGCGGATCCGGGACAGGGCAGACTAATGAAAAACTGTTTTTT	CASSGSGTGQTNEKLFF
few	NA	TRBJ2-3	TRBV7-9	TGTGCCAGCACCCCTAACACAGATACGCAGTATTTT	CASTPNTDTQYF
NA	TRBD2	TRBJ2-3	TRBV6-1	TGTGCCAGCAGGAGCGGGGCCACAGATACGCAGTATTTT	CASRSGATDTQYF
NA	NA	TRBJ2-1	TRBV20-1	TGCAGTGCCACCATGGGTACCCGTTCCTACAATGAGCAGTTCTTC	CSATMGTRSYNEQFF
many	NA	TRBJ2-3	TRBV5-1	TGCGCCAGCAGCTCACTCACAGATACGCAGTATTTT	CASSSLTDTQYF
NA	NA	TRBJ2-7	TRBV7-8	TGTGCCAGCAGCTCATCGACCGGGGGACCCCACTACGAGCAGTACTTC	CASSSSTGGPHYEQYF
few	NA	TRBJ1-5	TRBV6-1	TGTGCCAGCAGCAATAGTGCGACCTACAGCAATCAGCCCCAGCATTTT	CASSNSATYSNQPQHF
NA	TRBD1	TRBJ1-1	TRBV5-1	TGCGCCAGCAGCAAGTCCAACCGACAGGGGGCGAACACTGAAGCTTTCTTT	CASSKSNRQGANTEAFF
few	TRBD1	TRBJ1-6	TRBV7-3	TGTGCCAGCAGCTTAACCGGGTCTCGACAGGGAAGGGGTTCACCCCTCCACTTT	CASSLTGSRQGRGSPLHF
few	NA	TRBJ1-2	TRBV28	TGTGCCAGCCGTAGGGAGACCCGCGGAAGTGGCTACACCTTC	CASRRETRGSGYTF
NA	NA	TRBJ2-3	TRBV7-2	TGTGCCAGCAGCCACGCCCCGGTGCCAACCACAGATACGCAGTATTTT	CASSHAPVPTTDTQYF
NA	TRBD1	TRBJ1-1	TRBV29-1	TGCAGCGTTGAGGGGACAGGAATCACTGAAGCTTTCTTT	CSVEGTGITEAFF
NA	NA	TRBJ1-6	TRBV7-9	TGTGCCGGCAGCTTAGGAGATTATTATAATTCACCCCTCCACTTT	CAGSLGDYYNSPLHF
few	TRBD1	TRBJ2-2	TRBV6-4	TGTGCCATCAGTGACCTGTGGACAGGGGGCAACACCGGGGAGCTGTTTTTT	CAISDLWTGGNTGELFF
few	NA	TRBJ1-3	TRBV11-2	TGTGCCAGCAGCTCGGGACCTTCGGCGGGAAACACCATATATTTT	CASSSGPSAGNTIYF
NA	NA	TRBJ2-3	TRBV7-8	TGTGCCAGCAGCTTAGTATTTTGGGACGAGAAAATGGATACGCAGTATTTT	CASSLVFWDEKMDTQYF
few	NA	TRBJ2-3	TRBV7-3	TGTGCCAGCAGCTTTACGGGTGTGGGCACAGATACGCAGTATTTT	CASSFTGVGTDTQYF
NA	NA	TRBJ2-3	TRBV4-3	TGCGCCAGCAGCGCAGCGGCAGGCACAGATACGCAGTATTTT	CASSAAAGTDTQYF
NA	NA	TRBJ2-3	TRBV27	TGTGCCAGCAGTCAGGACGATAGAAGAGATACGCAGTATTTT	CASSQDDRRDTQYF
NA	NA	TRBJ2-7	TRBV6-6	TGTGCCAGCAGCCCGACAGACGACGAGCAGTACTTC	CASSPTDDEQYF
NA	NA	TRBJ2-3	TRBV12-3/TRBV12-4	TGTGCCAGCAGTTTTCGAAGCAGGGTGGCAGATACGCAGTATTTT	CASSFRSRVADTQYF
NA	TRBD1	TRBJ1-3	TRBV6-5	TGTGCCAGCAGTTACACAGGGGTCGGAAACACCATATATTTT	CASSYTGVGNTIYF
few	TRBD1	TRBJ2-7	TRBV2	TGTGCCAGCACCGGGACAGTAAGCTACGAGCAGTACTTC	CASTGTVSYEQYF